The clone carrying this TCR beta chain is a singleton in its sample. The sample comes from a study of blood T cell repertoires in COVID-19. Method: immunoSEQ multiplex PCR; TCRdb's copy keeps in-frame clones and lacks some. In the table there are roughly 100,000 clones, 86% of which are singletons. Germline V CDR1 and CDR2: SGDLS, YYNGEE. V lost 0 bases to trimming and J lost 1 base, with 11 bases between them. This CDR3 contains 15 residues. Sequenced input: peripheral blood. The TCR comes from a woman older than 75 with acute or convalescent COVID-19. The chain recombines TRBV9 with TRBJ2-7, with D possibly TRBD2 on 6 matching bases. The CDR3 DNA is TGTGCCAGCAGCGTAGGGATTAGCGGATCCTACGAGCAGTACTTC. Translating it yields CASSVGISGSYEQYF.